Listed below are T cell receptor beta chains from one sample, sequenced in a study of CD8 T cells in ankylosing spondylitis. TCRdb redid the calling of the 5' RACE reads with MiXCR, one entry per CDR3 protein. The sample carries under 250,000 distinct CDR3 sequences, approximately 8% recorded once. The sample was blood, either unsorted or a sorted T cell fraction (not recorded which). These TCRs come from a female donor with ankylosing spondylitis or in good health (not recorded which). CDR3s include the opening cysteine and the closing phenylalanine or tryptophan. A D gene is named only where the DNA matches it firmly. Only some rows state a clone size, as once, few, many or a class for expanded clones.

>-|TRBJ2-7|-|TRBV6-1
TGTGCCAGCAGTGAAGAGAGTTCCGGCTACGAGCAGTACTTC
CASSEESSGYEQYF
>many|TRBJ2-2|TRBD2|TRBV14
TGTGCCAGCAGCCACTGGACTAGCGGGTACGCGAACACCGGGGAGCTGTTTTTT
CASSHWTSGYANTGELFF
>many|TRBJ2-1|TRBD1|TRBV12-3/TRBV12-4
TGTGCCAGCAGTACAGGGGACCCTAGGGGATATGAGCAGTTCTTC
CASSTGDPRGYEQFF
>many|TRBJ2-7|-|TRBV15
TGTGCCACCAAAGGGGGGGCCAACGAGCAGTACTTC
CATKGGANEQYF
>many|TRBJ2-5|TRBD2|TRBV29-1
TGCAGCGTTGATTGGTCTAGCGGGGGGACAGAGACCCAGTACTTC
CSVDWSSGGTETQYF
>many|TRBJ2-7|-|TRBV20-1
TGCAGTGCTAGGGTAAAGCGCGAGCAGTACTTC
CSARVKREQYF
>many|TRBJ2-1|TRBD2|TRBV20-1
TGCAGTGCTGTTAGCGGGAGGGCCAGATACAATGAGCAGTTCTTC
CSAVSGRARYNEQFF
>many|TRBJ2-3|TRBD2|TRBV28
TGTGCCAGCTCTGAGGGGATTAGCGGGTTCACAGATACGCAGTATTTT
CASSEGISGFTDTQYF
>many|TRBJ1-4|-|TRBV6-5
TGTGCCAGCAGTTACGGGCCACCCCTACCTATCGCAACTAATGAAAAACTGTTTTTT
CASSYGPPLPIATNEKLFF
>few|TRBJ2-7|TRBD2|TRBV5-1
TGCGCCAGCAGCAATAGCGGGAGGGCCTCGAACGAGCAGTACTTC
CASSNSGRASNEQYF
>many|TRBJ2-7|-|TRBV6-1
TGTGCCAGCAGTAGCGGGCCTGGCTACGAGCAGTACTTC
CASSSGPGYEQYF
>-|TRBJ1-3|-|TRBV7-2
TGTGCCAGCAGCGCGACGGGGTTCTTCCCTGGAAACACCATATATTTT
CASSATGFFPGNTIYF
>many|TRBJ2-1|-|TRBV10-3
TGTGCCATCAGTGAGTCCCGGAGCGGGCAGTTCTTC
CAISESRSGQFF
>many|TRBJ1-5|-|TRBV6-1
TGTGCCAGCAGACCCGGCGGAGGCGGCAATCAGCCCCAGCATTTT
CASRPGGGGNQPQHF
>-|TRBJ1-1|-|TRBV6-1
TGTGCCAGCAGCCCGCCCCCGTCGATGAACACTGAAGCTTTCTTT
CASSPPPSMNTEAFF
>-|TRBJ1-5|TRBD1|TRBV2
TGTGCCGGCAGAGGGACAGGGGATTGGAATCAGCCCCAGCATTTT
CAGRGTGDWNQPQHF
>many|TRBJ2-7|TRBD2|TRBV15
TGTGCCACCAGCGGGGGGGGAAGCTCCTACGAGCAGTACTTC
CATSGGGSSYEQYF
>many|TRBJ2-5|TRBD2|TRBV7-2
TGTGCCAGCAGCTTAGCGGTAGCGGGAAGCGTAGAGACCCAGTACTTC
CASSLAVAGSVETQYF
>many|TRBJ1-5|-|TRBV5-1
TGCGCCAGCAGCTTGGGCCTGAATAGCAATCAGCCCCAGCATTTT
CASSLGLNSNQPQHF
>few|TRBJ2-3|-|TRBV29-1
TGCAGCGCGTGGTACACAGATACGCAGTATTTT
CSAWYTDTQYF
>-|TRBJ1-6|-|TRBV7-2
TGTGCCAGCAGCCCGGGAAATAATTCACCCCTCCACTTT
CASSPGNNSPLHF
>many|TRBJ2-1|-|TRBV12-3/TRBV12-4
TGTGCCAGCAGTCAAGTTCCGGATGAGCAGTTCTTC
CASSQVPDEQFF
>few|TRBJ2-6|-|TRBV21-1
TGTGCCAGCAGCAAAATCGATGGGGGGACCGGGGCCAACGTCCTGACTTTC
CASSKIDGGTGANVLTF
>many|TRBJ2-7|TRBD1|TRBV4-3
TGCGCCAGCAGCCCCCACCAGGGGGCATTTTACGAGCAGTACTTC
CASSPHQGAFYEQYF
>many|TRBJ2-3|TRBD2|TRBV7-8
TGTGCCAGCAGCTTACGGAGCGGGGGACCCACAGATACGCAGTATTTT
CASSLRSGGPTDTQYF
>many|TRBJ2-5|-|TRBV10-3
TGTGCCGTCTGCCCTCAAGAGACCCAGTACTTC
CAVCPQETQYF
>many|TRBJ2-4|-|TRBV21-1
TGTGCCAGCAGCAAAGTTTCACAGCTCAACCAAGCCAAAAACATTCAGTACTTC
CASSKVSQLNQAKNIQYF
>many|TRBJ2-7|-|TRBV5-5
TGTGCCAGCAGCCCAGACAGTGCCGTGGGCTACGAGCAGTACTTC
CASSPDSAVGYEQYF
>-|TRBJ2-6|-|TRBV7-2
TGTGCCAGCAGCCCCCCCGGACGGGGGCTCGGGGCCAACGTCCTGACTTTC
CASSPPGRGLGANVLTF
>many|TRBJ2-7|TRBD2|TRBV27
TGTGCCAGCGCTTCCCCAGCGGGAGGTAGCGAGCAGTACTTC
CASASPAGGSEQYF
>many|TRBJ2-1|TRBD2|TRBV5-1
TGCGCCAGCAGCTTAGAAATAGCGGGAGGGCCCTTGGTCTTC
CASSLEIAGGPLVF
>few|TRBJ2-6|-|TRBV27
TGTGCCAGCAGCCCTGCTTACTTAGGGGCCAACGTCCTGACTTTC
CASSPAYLGANVLTF
>many|TRBJ1-1|-|TRBV12-3/TRBV12-4
TGTGCCAGCAGTTTGGACACTAACACTGAAGCTTTCTTT
CASSLDTNTEAFF
>many|TRBJ2-7|-|TRBV5-1
TGCGCCAGCAGCTTGTCGGGGGCAAACGAGCAGTACTTC
CASSLSGANEQYF
>many|TRBJ1-1|-|TRBV7-8
TGTGCCAGCAGCCCGCAAGTCAAGCTAAACACTGAAGCTTTCTTT
CASSPQVKLNTEAFF
>many|TRBJ2-1|TRBD2|TRBV29-1
TGCAGCGTCGCCGGGACTAGCGGGAGAGCGCATGAGCAGTTCTTC
CSVAGTSGRAHEQFF
>many|TRBJ2-1|TRBD2|TRBV7-6
TGTGCCAGCAGCCCAGGACTAGACTCCCTCATCTACAATGAGCAGTTCTTC
CASSPGLDSLIYNEQFF
>many|TRBJ2-7|-|TRBV20-1
TGCAGTGCTAGACCTCTGAACCGGCGCCACGAGCAGTACTTC
CSARPLNRRHEQYF
>many|TRBJ1-1|-|TRBV29-1
TGCAGCGTTGAACGCTCAATCGGGACTGAAGCTTTCTTT
CSVERSIGTEAFF
>many|TRBJ1-2|TRBD1|TRBV28
TGTGCCAGCAGTTCCCCTGGACAGGGAGCCTCGGACTATGGCTACACCTTC
CASSSPGQGASDYGYTF
>many|TRBJ2-3|TRBD2|TRBV5-1
TGCGCCAGCAGCTCTAGCGGGAGGGCCGCAGATACGCAGTATTTT
CASSSSGRAADTQYF
>many|TRBJ2-4|TRBD1|TRBV11-2
TGTGCCAGCAGCTTACTCCGGGACAGGGGGCGAGGGTACTTC
CASSLLRDRGRGYF
>many|TRBJ1-6|-|TRBV20-1
TGCAGTGCTAGAGATCCCCAATCCCAGGCCCTCCACTTT
CSARDPQSQALHF
>few|TRBJ1-5|-|TRBV6-4
TGTGCCAGCAGTCCCGACTACTCCCGGAATCAGCCCCAGCATTTT
CASSPDYSRNQPQHF
>-|TRBJ1-1|-|TRBV19
TGTGCCAGTAGCCTGACAGAAGTTGGGACTGAAGCTTTCTTT
CASSLTEVGTEAFF
>-|TRBJ1-2|TRBD1|TRBV6-5
TGTGCCAGCAGTTACCGTGGACAGGGGCTGTATGGCTACACCTTC
CASSYRGQGLYGYTF
>-|TRBJ2-5|TRBD2|TRBV7-9
TGTGCCAGCAGCCCCAGCGGGAACCAAGAGACCCAGTACTTC
CASSPSGNQETQYF
>many|TRBJ2-3|TRBD1|TRBV18
TGTGCCAGCTCACCAGACAGGGGGATGACAGATACGCAGTATTTT
CASSPDRGMTDTQYF
>few|TRBJ2-3|TRBD2|TRBV20-1
TGCAGTGCTGCTCGGACTAGCGGAAACACAGATACGCAGTATTTT
CSAARTSGNTDTQYF
>-|TRBJ2-4|-|TRBV7-2
TGTGCCAGCAGCTTAGGATTCCTCCTAGCCTTC
CASSLGFLLAF
>many|TRBJ1-2|-|TRBV3-1
TGTGCCAGCAGCCAAAGAAACAATAACTATGGCTACACCTTC
CASSQRNNNYGYTF
>-|TRBJ1-3|-|TRBV30
TGTGCCTGGAAGTTTTCCCGTAGCTTAGGAAACACCATATATTTT
CAWKFSRSLGNTIYF
>many|TRBJ2-1|-|TRBV13
TGTGCCAGCAGCACCCGTCTTAGCGACAATGAGCAGTTCTTC
CASSTRLSDNEQFF